These 13 T cell receptor beta chains were all obtained from the same sample, sequenced in a study of blood T cell repertoires in COVID-19. The data were produced by immunoSEQ multiplex PCR, yet TCRdb's version contains in-frame clones alone and is incomplete. The profile shows about 300,000 clones, 70% to 90% of them singletons. The sample taken for sequencing was peripheral blood. The receptor set was obtained from a woman in her 50s with COVID-19, enrolled during active disease.

This chain's CDR3 is CASSSGQVPTGELFF. The CDR3 DNA sequence: TGTGCCAGCAGCTCCGGACAGGTCCCCACCGGGGAGCTGTTTTTT. The V call is TRBV5-5, the J call TRBJ2-2; 7 bases map to TRBD1. The CDR3 extends over 15 amino acids. V trimming: 3 bases; J trimming: 4 bases; junction bases outside the gene matches: 6. Per germline, CDR1 SGHKS and CDR2 YYEKEE (reference sequence).

The J gene is TRBJ2-7, the V gene TRBV9; D is perhaps TRBD2 (5 bases). This CDR3 has 16 residues. Deletions cut 4 bases from V and 0 bases from J, with 17 bases between. CDR1 and CDR2 from the germline V gene are SGDLS and YYNGEE. Here the CDR3 reads CASSPRVGSGSYEQYF. The CDR3 coding sequence is TGTGCCAGCAGCCCCCGCGTTGGGAGCGGCTCCTACGAGCAGTACTTC. Variable domain in full (rest from reference TRBV9 and TRBJ2-7): DSGVTQTPKHLITATGQRVTLRCSPRSGDLSVYWYQQSLDQGLQFLIQYYNGEERAKGNILERFSAQQFPDLHSELNLSSLELGDSALYFCASSPRVGSGSYEQYFGPGTRLTVT.

The V gene is TRBV7-9, the J gene TRBJ1-2; D remains ambiguous. The germline gives CDR1 SEHNR, CDR2 FQNEAQ (reference sequence). V was shortened by 6 bases and J by 4 bases, with 12 bases between the two germline ends. The CDR3 has 13 amino acids. CDR3 DNA: TGTGCCAGCAGGGGGAGTCTAGGCTATGGCTACACCTTC. Residues: CASRGSLGYGYTF.

The chain has TRBV7-2 and TRBJ1-1; D not certain. Germline CDR1 SGHTA, CDR2 FQGNSA. Trimming pared 3 bases from V and 8 bases from J, leaving 7 bases between. The CDR3 runs to 11 residues. CDR3 protein: CASSFLGEAFF. Here the CDR3 DNA reads TGTGCCAGCAGCTTTCTGGGCGAAGCTTTCTTT.

The CDR3 nucleotides read TGTGCCAGCTCACCTTCACAGCCGATGAACACTGAAGCTTTCTTT. It specifies CASSPSQPMNTEAFF. The gene calls are TRBV18 and TRBJ1-1; D is undetermined. The CDR3 consists of 15 residues. Germline lookup yields CDR1 KGHSH and CDR2 LQKENI. Trimming pared 3 bases from V and 0 bases from J, leaving 11 bases between.

This chain joins TRBV12-5 and TRBJ2-4; D may be TRBD1 (5 bases). From germline, CDR1 is LGHNT and CDR2 FRNRAP. The CDR3 loop spans 20 amino acids. V lost 4 bases and J lost 0, with 25 bases in between. CDR3 in DNA: TGTGCTAGTGGTTCCAACCCGAGAGCGCAGGGCGAAATAGCCAAAAACATTCAGTACTTC. It codes for CASGSNPRAQGEIAKNIQYF.

The chain carries TRBV5-6 and TRBJ1-1; D may be TRBD1 (5 bases). Trimming removed 0 bases from V and 3 bases from J, with 18 bases in between. From germline, CDR1 is SGHDT and CDR2 YYEEEE. The CDR3 has 17 amino acids. The CDR3 here is CASSLDLGRALHTEAFF. Written as DNA, the CDR3 is TGTGCCAGCAGCTTGGATCTCGGCAGGGCCTTACACACTGAAGCTTTCTTT.

The chain links TRBV7-2 to TRBJ2-5; possible D gene TRBD2, 5 bases. Trimming stripped 4 bases from V and 5 bases from J, with 17 bases between. The CDR3 length is 15 residues. Germline CDR1 and CDR2: SGHTA and FQGNSA. This CDR3 is CASSSRGSVVETQYF. The CDR3 DNA reads as TGTGCCAGCAGCTCCCGGGGTTCGGTGGTGGAGACCCAGTACTTC.

The genes are TRBV28 and TRBJ2-7; D unresolved. The length of the CDR3 is 12 residues. The germline V and J ends were trimmed by 2 bases and 2 bases, with 4 bases remaining between them. Germline V gene sequence: CDR1 MDHEN, CDR2 SYDVKM. CDR3 residues: CASSLPPYEQYF. The CDR3 DNA reads as TGTGCCAGCAGTTTACCTCCCTACGAGCAGTACTTC.

A few counts support this clone. The chain employs TRBV11-3 and TRBJ2-5; 8 bases are shared with TRBD2. The V gene's germline CDR1 is SGHNT and CDR2 YENEEA. This CDR3 contains 15 residues. Trimming took 1 base from V and 2 from J; bases not matched to a gene: 3. The CDR3 spells CASSLGQREQETQYF. As DNA, the CDR3 is TGTGCCAGCAGCTTAGGTCAGCGGGAGCAAGAGACCCAGTACTTC.

There are a few counts of this clone. The chain is built from TRBV25-1 and TRBJ1-3; unclear D gene. Germline assignment: CDR1 MGHDK and CDR2 SYGVNS. The CDR3 is 14 amino acids. Trimming removed 8 bases from V and 0 bases from J, with 11 bases in between. CDR3 DNA: TGTGCCAGCGTCGACTTTAGCTCTGGAAACACCATATATTTT. Translated, it gives CASVDFSSGNTIYF.

The J gene is TRBJ1-1, the V gene TRBV14, with D tentatively TRBD1 (6 bases). V was clipped by 4 bases and J by 1 base, with 13 bases between them. The CDR3 consists of 15 residues. Germline V gene lookup returns CDR1 SGHDN and CDR2 FVKESK. CDR3 protein: CASSPTGRGNTEAFF. In DNA form, the CDR3 reads TGTGCCAGCAGCCCTACAGGCAGGGGGAACACTGAAGCTTTCTTT.

This chain connects TRBV11-3 to TRBJ2-1, with a possible D match to TRBD2 (6 bases). The germline V and J ends were trimmed by 1 base and 5 bases, with 18 bases remaining between them. The CDR3 totals 17 residues. Per the germline V gene, CDR1 is SGHNT and CDR2 is YENEEA. In DNA, the CDR3 is TGTGCCAGCAGCTTAGGGATCCAATGGACTAAACACAATGAGCAGTTCTTC. This codes for CASSLGIQWTKHNEQFF.